This paragraph reports one T cell receptor beta chain. Germline V lookup: CDR1 DFQATT, CDR2 SNEGSKA (reference sequence). CDR3 size: 14 residues. Unmatched junction bases numbered 6, after V lost 3 bases and J lost 6 bases. The entry originates in a study of blood T cell repertoires in COVID-19. Study in general: Samples representing acute and convalescent COVID-19 were sourced from the United States, Italy and Spain. The analysed material was cDNA or gDNA that came from T cells, B-cell-depleted T cells, or PBMCs.

Source study methods: Amplification from reference gene primers served as the basis for estimated nucleated cell counts. Repertoires were generated with immunoSEQ multiplex PCR, while TCRdb's copy carries only in-frame clones and drops some. V, J and clone size were drawn from that table, and D and trimming were deduced from the DNA. The sample holds fewer than 200,000 clones, over 60% seen once. Sequenced input: peripheral blood. The sequence was collected from a woman between 70 and 85 years old with acute or convalescent COVID-19. This rearrangement joins TRBV20-1 to TRBJ1-5; 9 bases agree with TRBD1. For the CDR3, the DNA is TGCAGTGCTAGTATGGGACAGGGCCCTCAGCCCCAGCATTTT. It yields the protein CSASMGQGPQPQHF.